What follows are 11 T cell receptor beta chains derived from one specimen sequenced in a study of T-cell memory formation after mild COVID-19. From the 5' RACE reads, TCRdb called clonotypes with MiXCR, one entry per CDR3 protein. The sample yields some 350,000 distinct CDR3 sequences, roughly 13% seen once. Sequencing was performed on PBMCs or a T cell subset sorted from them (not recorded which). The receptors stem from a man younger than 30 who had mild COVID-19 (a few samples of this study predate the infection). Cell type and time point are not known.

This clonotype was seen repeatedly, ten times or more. CDR3 coding DNA: TGTGCCAGCAGTTACTCCGGAAGAGGGACCGACTACGAGCAGTACTTC. It encodes CASSYSGRGTDYEQYF. The chain carries TRBV6-2 or TRBV6-3 and TRBJ2-7; D may match TRBD1 or TRBD2 (5 bases each). CDR1 and CDR2 (germline): MNHEY, SVGEGT. The CDR3 length is 16 residues. Deletions cut 0 bases from V and 3 bases from J, with 15 bases between.

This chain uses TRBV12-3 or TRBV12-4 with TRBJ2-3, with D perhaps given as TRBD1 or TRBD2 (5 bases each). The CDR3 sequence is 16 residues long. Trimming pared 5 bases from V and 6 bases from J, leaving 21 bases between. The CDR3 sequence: CASSEASGPNGDTQYF. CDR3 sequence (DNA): TGTGCCAGCAGTGAGGCCTCGGGACCCAACGGGGATACGCAGTATTTT.

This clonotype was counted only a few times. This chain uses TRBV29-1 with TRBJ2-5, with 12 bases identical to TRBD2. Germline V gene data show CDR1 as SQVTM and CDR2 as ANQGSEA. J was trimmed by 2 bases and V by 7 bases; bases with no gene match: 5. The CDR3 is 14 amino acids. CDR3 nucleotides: TGCAGCGCAACCACTAGCGGGGGGCAAGAGACCCAGTACTTC. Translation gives CSATTSGGQETQYF.

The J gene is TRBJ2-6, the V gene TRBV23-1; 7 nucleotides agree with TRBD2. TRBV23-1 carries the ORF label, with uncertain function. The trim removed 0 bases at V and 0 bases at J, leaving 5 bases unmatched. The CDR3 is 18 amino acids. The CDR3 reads CASSQSWGGDSGANVLTF. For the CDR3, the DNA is TGCGCCAGCAGTCAATCGTGGGGGGGGGACTCTGGGGCCAACGTCCTGACTTTC.

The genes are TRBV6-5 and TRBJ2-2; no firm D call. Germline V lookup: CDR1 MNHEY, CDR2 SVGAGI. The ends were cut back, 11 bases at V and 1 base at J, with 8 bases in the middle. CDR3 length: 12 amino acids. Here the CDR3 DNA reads TGTGCCTCCTGGCAGAACACCGGGGAGCTGTTTTTT. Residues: CASWQNTGELFF.

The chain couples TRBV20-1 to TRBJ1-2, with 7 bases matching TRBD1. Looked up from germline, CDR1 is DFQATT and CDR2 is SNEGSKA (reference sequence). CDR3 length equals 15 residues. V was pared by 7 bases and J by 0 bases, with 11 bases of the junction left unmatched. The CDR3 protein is CSVRFWDSPNYGYTF. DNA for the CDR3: TGCAGTGTTCGTTTCTGGGACAGCCCTAACTATGGCTACACCTTC.

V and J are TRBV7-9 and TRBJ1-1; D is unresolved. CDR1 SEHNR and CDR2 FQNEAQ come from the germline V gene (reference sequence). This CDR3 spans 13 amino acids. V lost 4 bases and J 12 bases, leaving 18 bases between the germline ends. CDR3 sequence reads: CASSWKMDGKTFF. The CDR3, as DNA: TGTGCCAGCAGCTGGAAGATGGACGGGAAGACTTTCTTT.

This CDR3 reads CASSERTGGTEAFF. The CDR3 DNA is TGTGCCAGCAGTGAAAGGACGGGGGGGACTGAAGCTTTCTTT. The rearrangement uses TRBV6-6 and TRBJ1-1, with D possibly being TRBD1 (5 bases). This CDR3 comprises 14 residues. V was trimmed by 5 bases and J by 5 bases, leaving 15 bases between them. Germline V gene data show CDR1 as MNHNY and CDR2 as SVGAGI (reference sequence).

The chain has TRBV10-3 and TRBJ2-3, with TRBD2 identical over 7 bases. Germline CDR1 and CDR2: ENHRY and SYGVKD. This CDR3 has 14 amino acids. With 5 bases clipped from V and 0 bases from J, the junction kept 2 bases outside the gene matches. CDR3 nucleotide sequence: TGTGCCATCAGTCCGGGACTAAGCACAGATACGCAGTATTTT. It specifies CAISPGLSTDTQYF.

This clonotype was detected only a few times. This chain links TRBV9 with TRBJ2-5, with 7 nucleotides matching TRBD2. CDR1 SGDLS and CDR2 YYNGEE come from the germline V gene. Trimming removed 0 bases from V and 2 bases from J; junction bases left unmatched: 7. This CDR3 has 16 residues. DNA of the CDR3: TGTGCCAGCAGCGTAGCCGTGAGCGGGACGCAAGAGACCCAGTACTTC. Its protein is CASSVAVSGTQETQYF.

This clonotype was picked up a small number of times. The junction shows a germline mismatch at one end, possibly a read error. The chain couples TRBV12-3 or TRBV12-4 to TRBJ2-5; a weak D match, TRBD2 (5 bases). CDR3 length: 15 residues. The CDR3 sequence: CASSLVKEGQGTQYF. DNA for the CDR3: TGTGCCAGCAGTTTAGTTAAAGAGGGTCAAGGGACCCAGTACTTC.